This entry lists 28 T cell receptor beta chains sequenced from one sample in a study of blood T cells in healthy people across ages. A second PCR of 7 to 11 cycles used a sample-barcoded 5' primer and a J-beta primer mix. MiXCR was run by TCRdb on the 5' RACE reads, yielding one entry per CDR3 protein. The sample includes around 750,000 distinct CDR3 sequences, less than 70% seen only once; the top ten take approximately 41%. Source material: blood. All receptors derive from a man at least 80 years old in good health.

V usage is TRBV10-3 and J usage is TRBJ2-1, with D possibly TRBD1 on 6 matching bases. Germline CDR1 ENHRY, CDR2 SYGVKD. There are 13 residues in the CDR3. V was trimmed by 10 bases and J by 5 bases, leaving 15 bases between them. The CDR3 here is CATHDRLNNEQFF. The CDR3 DNA is TGTGCCACTCACGACAGGTTGAACAATGAGCAGTTCTTC.

The chain uses TRBV12-3 or TRBV12-4 and TRBJ1-2; TRBD1 matches 9 bases. V shed 2 bases and J 7 bases; nucleotides not matched to a gene: 5. CDR3 length: 14 amino acids. In nucleotides, the CDR3 is TGTGCCAGCAGTTTATGGGGGACAGGGTGTGGCTACACCTTC. Translating it yields CASSLWGTGCGYTF.

For this clonotype: Just one base apart from a much larger clone, this may be a read error. This chain connects TRBV10-3 to TRBJ2-3; D ambiguous. Trimming cost V 2 bases and J 5 bases, with 2 bases left between them. CDR1 is ENHRY and CDR2 is SYGVKD in the germline V gene. CDR3 size: 11 residues. CDR3 sequence: CAISEIDTQYF. DNA of the CDR3: TGTGCCATCAGTGAGATAGATACGCAGTATTTT.

J is TRBJ2-3 and V is TRBV6-5, with 10 bases aligning to TRBD2. Germline lookup yields CDR1 MNHEY and CDR2 SVGAGI. Unmatched junction bases numbered 9, after V lost 8 bases and J lost 7 bases. The CDR3 is 14 residues long. The CDR3 region is CASSSGGSPNTQYF. The DNA of the CDR3 is TGTGCCAGCTCTAGCGGGGGCTCCCCAAATACGCAGTATTTT.

The V and J genes are TRBV5-1 and TRBJ2-7; D perhaps matches TRBD2 (6 bases). The CDR3 extends over 16 amino acids. The germline V gene has CDR1 SGHRS and CDR2 YFSETQ. V shed 4 bases and J shed 1 base, with 18 bases lying between them. This chain's CDR3 is CASSAGLTPGSYEQYF. As DNA, the CDR3 is TGCGCCAGCAGCGCCGGACTAACCCCCGGATCCTACGAGCAGTACTTC.

The CDR3 DNA follows: TGTGCCAGCAGCTTGGGCTCACTGACTAGCGGGCTTGGCCACGAGCAGTACTTC. This gives the protein CASSLGSLTSGLGHEQYF. V and J are TRBV11-2 and TRBJ2-4, with 10 bases aligning to TRBD2. The J call may be mistaken, given a closer DNA end match to TRBJ2-7. Germline V gives CDR1 SGHAT, CDR2 FQNNGV. This CDR3 has 18 amino acids.

This clonotype was recorded a few times. The CDR3 loop reads CASSQESGSQPKNIQYF. In nucleotides, the CDR3 is TGTGCCAGCAGCCAAGAATCGGGTTCCCAACCCAAAAACATTCAGTACTTC. The V and J genes are TRBV3-1 and TRBJ2-4; D gene unclear. Germline-derived CDR1 and CDR2 are LGHDT and YNNKEL (reference sequence). With 0 bases removed from V and 2 bases from J, the gap between germline ends came to 14 bases. The CDR3 totals 17 residues.

The table lists this clonotype with a few counts. The rearrangement joins TRBV29-1 to TRBJ2-5, with 9 bases matching TRBD1. With the DNA end fitting TRBJ2-7 better, the J assignment may be wrong. Germline V gene data show CDR1 as SQVTM and CDR2 as ANQGSEA. CDR3 size: 13 residues. The CDR3 DNA follows: TGCAGCGTTGCCGGACAGGGGTTCGTCGAGCAGTACTTC. Protein product: CSVAGQGFVEQYF.

The chain joins TRBV7-3 to TRBJ2-4; 7 positions agree with TRBD1. The J call may be incorrect, as the DNA end agrees better with TRBJ2-7. Germline CDR1 is SGHTA and CDR2 is FQGTGA. The CDR3 runs 14 residues. CDR3: CASSLRPQGDEQYF. As DNA, the CDR3 is TGTGCCAGCAGCTTAAGGCCCCAGGGGGACGAGCAGTACTTC.

This clonotype was observed a few times. The V call is TRBV5-1, the J call TRBJ2-7; 7 nucleotides line up with TRBD1. The trim removed 4 bases at V and 5 bases at J, leaving 9 bases unmatched. Germline-derived CDR1 and CDR2 are SGHRS and YFSETQ. This CDR3 has 14 residues. The chain's CDR3 is CASSRTGPADEQYF. Written as DNA, the CDR3 is TGCGCCAGCAGCCGGACAGGCCCTGCGGACGAGCAGTACTTC. The variable domain in full, completed from reference TRBV5-1 and TRBJ2-7, reads KAGVTQTPRYLIKTRGQQVTLSCSPISGHRSVSWYQQTPGQGLQFLFEYFSETQRNKGNFPGRFSGRQFSNSRSEMNVSTLELGDSALYLCASSRTGPADEQYFGPGTRLTVT.

The rearrangement links TRBV29-1 to TRBJ1-2; the match to TRBD1 covers 9 bases. V lost 2 bases, J lost 8 bases, and 9 bases stayed unmatched. Per germline, CDR1 SQVTM and CDR2 ANQGSEA. The CDR3 contains 14 residues. The CDR3 spells CSVELGDRVGGYTF. DNA for the CDR3: TGCAGCGTTGAACTGGGGGACAGGGTGGGAGGCTACACCTTC.

V gene TRBV4-2 combines with J gene TRBJ2-5; 9 nucleotides align to TRBD2. Looked up from germline, CDR1 is LGHNA and CDR2 is YNFKEQ. This CDR3 has 14 residues. After removal of 4 bases from V and 11 bases from J, the junction contained 11 bases not matched to a gene. The CDR3 nucleotides are TGTGCCAGCAGCCGGGCTAGCGGGGAGTCGGAGCAGTACTTC. This translates into CASSRASGESEQYF.

V and J are TRBV30 and TRBJ2-3, with 14 nucleotides matching TRBD2. This CDR3 has 17 amino acids. Germline V CDR1 and CDR2: GTSNPN, SVGIG (reference sequence). After removal of 2 bases from V and 14 bases from J, the junction contained 18 bases not matched to a gene. CDR3 in DNA: TGTGCCTGGAGTCACGGGACTAGCGGGAGATCCCACAGATACGCGTATTTT. It translates to CAWSHGTSGRSHRYAYF.

The sample holds a few counts of this clonotype. The V gene is TRBV21-1, the J gene TRBJ2-1; TRBD2, the D gene given by the table, was not confirmed from the DNA. TRBV21-1 is a pseudogene segment. The CDR3 is made up of 19 amino acids. The CDR3 here is CASSRGLAGDKSSYNEQFF. In nucleotides, the CDR3 is TGTGCCAGCAGCAGGGGACTAGCGGGAGATAAGAGCTCCTACAATGAGCAGTTCTTC.

This chain joins TRBV2 and TRBJ2-3; D call uncertain. The CDR3 has 12 residues. From germline, CDR1 is SNHLY and CDR2 FYNNEI. Trimming shortened V by 7 bases and J by 6 bases, and 11 bases separated the two germline ends. The CDR3 sequence is CASTQQPDTQYF. CDR3 in DNA: TGTGCCAGCACCCAGCAACCCGATACGCAGTATTTT.

This clonotype appeared a few times. J is TRBJ1-2 and V is TRBV20-1; 9 bases fit TRBD1. With V trimmed by 5 bases and J by 5 bases, 6 bases remained unmatched. The CDR3 runs to 13 residues. From germline, CDR1 is DFQATT and CDR2 SNEGSKA (reference sequence). CDR3 residues: CSALGTGRYGYTF. The CDR3 DNA follows: TGCAGTGCTCTGGGGACAGGGCGGTATGGCTACACCTTC.

This chain connects TRBV15 to TRBJ2-5, with D perhaps TRBD1 or TRBD2 (5 bases each). Deletions cut 1 base from V and 2 bases from J, with 14 bases between. Germline assignment: CDR1 LNHNV and CDR2 YYDKDF (reference sequence). This CDR3 contains 16 residues. CDR3 region: CATSRVPRGEQETQYF. For the CDR3, the DNA is TGTGCCACCAGCAGAGTTCCGAGGGGCGAACAAGAGACCCAGTACTTC.

This clonotype was observed a handful of times. V and J are TRBV18 and TRBJ2-5, with 8 bases aligning to TRBD1. The J call may not be correct, given that the DNA end is closer to TRBJ2-7. The CDR3 length is 15 residues. Germline CDR1 is KGHSH and CDR2 is LQKENI. The CDR3 loop reads CASSPTQQGAYEQYF. For the CDR3, the DNA is TGTGCCAGCTCACCCACTCAACAGGGGGCCTACGAGCAGTACTTC.

The chain combines TRBV20-1 with TRBJ2-3, with D possibly matching TRBD2 (6 bases). The CDR3 is 14 amino acids. The V end lost 5 bases, the J end lost 3 bases, and 15 bases lay between the germline ends. Germline V gene lookup returns CDR1 DFQATT and CDR2 SNEGSKA (reference sequence). The CDR3 is CSAGRIGVTDTQYF. CDR3 DNA sequence: TGCAGTGCTGGGAGGATTGGGGTAACAGATACGCAGTATTTT.

The J gene is TRBJ1-2, the V gene TRBV24-1; D is unclear. V dropped 3 bases and J dropped 3 bases, with 10 bases sitting between them. CDR3 size: 14 residues. Germline V gives CDR1 KGHDR, CDR2 SFDVKD. The CDR3 bases are TGTGCCACCAGTGATCCCGGTGAGGACTATGGCTACACCTTC. This gives the protein CATSDPGEDYGYTF.

V gene TRBV12-3 or TRBV12-4 combines with J gene TRBJ2-4; no firm D call. The assigned J gene may be wrong: the sequence end matches TRBJ2-5 better. The CDR3 covers 13 residues. CDR3 protein: CASSFTKQETQYF. For the CDR3, the DNA is TGTGCCAGCAGTTTTACTAAGCAAGAGACCCAGTACTTC.

The genes are TRBV27 and TRBJ2-1, with D maybe TRBD2 (7 bases). The CDR3 is 17 amino acids. From germline, CDR1 is MNHEY and CDR2 SMNVEV (reference sequence). Trimming removed 5 bases at V and 0 bases at J, with 17 bases between. This CDR3 reads CASSPQGRGTSYNEQFF. The CDR3 DNA is TGTGCCAGCAGTCCCCAGGGGAGGGGGACCTCCTACAATGAGCAGTTCTTC.

The chain employs TRBV19 and TRBJ2-5; 8 nucleotides align to TRBD1. V dropped 3 bases and J dropped 5; count of bases not matched to a gene: 8. This CDR3 is 15 amino acids long. The germline CDR1 and CDR2 sequences are LNHDA and SQIVND (reference sequence). The CDR3 region is CASSIMTGAGETQYF. DNA for the CDR3: TGTGCCAGTAGTATCATGACAGGGGCTGGGGAGACCCAGTACTTC.

This chain links TRBV7-9 with TRBJ2-5; D not resolved. The CDR3 covers 15 residues. V dropped 4 bases and J dropped 1 base, with 13 bases sitting between them. Germline loops: CDR1 SEHNR, CDR2 FQNEAQ (reference sequence). DNA for the CDR3: TGTGCCAGCAGCTCGACTGTTGGCGCCCAAGAGACCCAGTACTTC. Amino acids: CASSSTVGAQETQYF.

The chain employs TRBV5-1 and TRBJ2-5; 9 positions agree with TRBD1. The J call may be in error: the DNA end matches TRBJ2-7 better. Per germline, CDR1 SGHRS and CDR2 YFSETQ. The CDR3 spans 15 residues. CDR3 loop: CASSPSGTGSNEQYF. The CDR3 region has the DNA TGCGCCAGCAGCCCTTCCGGGACAGGGTCCAACGAGCAGTACTTC.

The gene calls are TRBV20-1 and TRBJ2-1; 12 nucleotides agree with TRBD2. V trimming: 3 bases; J trimming: 8 bases; junction bases outside the gene matches: 8. This CDR3 is built from 15 residues. CDR1 and CDR2 from the germline V gene are DFQATT and SNEGSKA (reference sequence). The CDR3 nucleotides are TGCAGTGCTAGGTACCTAGCGGGAGGGCCGGATGAGCAGTTCTTC. This encodes CSARYLAGGPDEQFF.

This clonotype has more than one count but fewer than ten. J is TRBJ2-3 and V is TRBV6-1; 11 bases agree with TRBD2. V shed 7 bases, J shed 14 bases, and the junction held 23 bases outside the gene matches. Per the germline V gene, CDR1 is MNHNS and CDR2 is SASEGT. The CDR3 covers 17 residues. The DNA of the CDR3 is TGTGCCAGCACAGATACCCCGGGACTAGCGGTTCACAGATACGCGTATTTT. This sequence encodes CASTDTPGLAVHRYAYF.

A word on this clonotype: One junction end disagrees with the germline gene, perhaps due to a read error. This rearrangement joins TRBV2 to TRBJ2-1; D gene unclear. This CDR3 is built from 13 residues. CDR1 and CDR2 from the germline V gene are SNHLY and FYNNEI. The CDR3 region is CASSELGYDEQFF. The CDR3 DNA reads as TGTGCCAGCAGTGAATTGGGCTACGATGAGCAGTTCTTC.